These 13 T cell receptor beta chains came from one sample sequenced in a study of cytomegalovirus exposure and HLA in healthy donors. PCR was performed using 60 Vbeta and 13 Jbeta primers. Repertoires were generated with immunoSEQ multiplex PCR, while TCRdb's copy carries only in-frame clones and drops some. The data show about 190,000 clones, around nine tenths seen once. The source material was PBMCs. The receptors were sampled from a woman younger than 30 in good health and CMV-seronegative.

The CDR3 sequence is CASSYSSAGTGYEQYF. CDR3 coding DNA: TGTGCCAGCAGTTACTCGTCTGCCGGGACAGGCTACGAGCAGTACTTC. V is TRBV6-5 and J is TRBJ2-7; TRBD1 aligns across 8 bases. The trim removed 0 bases at V and 3 bases at J, leaving 7 bases unmatched. The CDR3 extends over 16 amino acids. Germline assignment: CDR1 MNHEY and CDR2 SVGAGI.

CDR3: CASSRGLAPIKDGELFF. The CDR3 DNA sequence: TGTGCCAGCAGCAGAGGACTAGCGCCGATTAAGGACGGGGAGCTGTTTTTT. The chain combines TRBV21-1 with TRBJ2-2; the table assigns TRBD2, which was not confirmed against the DNA. TRBV21-1 is recorded as a pseudogene. The CDR3 spans 17 residues.

In regard to this clone: A junction end diverges from the germline sequence, so it may reflect a read error. The J gene is TRBJ2-2, the V gene TRBV7-3; the match to TRBD1 covers 10 bases. The CDR3 is made up of 15 amino acids. The germline V gene has CDR1 SGHTA and CDR2 FQGTGA. In DNA, the CDR3 is TGTGCCAACAGCTTAGGACAGGGGGGCACCGGGGAGCTGTTTTTT. Its protein is CANSLGQGGTGELFF. Drawing the rest from reference TRBV7-3 and TRBJ2-2, the complete variable domain is GAGVSQTPSNKVTEKGKYVELRCDPISGHTALYWYRQSLGQGPEFLIYFQGTGAADDSGLPNDRFFAVRPEGSVSTLKIQRTERGDSAVYLCANSLGQGGTGELFFGEGSRLTVL.

The chain recombines TRBV7-6 with TRBJ2-2; 9 bases are a match to TRBD1. The V and J ends lost 5 bases and 8 bases, in that order; junction bases with no gene match: 12. Germline assignment: CDR1 SGHVS and CDR2 FNYEAQ. The CDR3 has 16 amino acids. CDR3 DNA: TGTGCCAGCAGCCCCCAGCCTACAGGGGGCAAAGGGGAGCTGTTTTTT. Protein: CASSPQPTGGKGELFF.

The V call is TRBV28, the J call TRBJ2-1; 7 bases line up with TRBD2. This CDR3 is built from 16 residues. V lost 5 bases, J lost 3 bases, and 10 bases stayed unmatched. Germline assignment: CDR1 MDHEN and CDR2 SYDVKM. CDR3 DNA sequence: TGTGCCAGCAGTACCCCACTAGCGTCCGACTACAATGAGCAGTTCTTC. Translation gives CASSTPLASDYNEQFF. The full variable domain, completed using reference TRBV28 and TRBJ2-1, is DVKVTQSSRYLVKRTGEKVFLECVQDMDHENMFWYRQDPGLGLRLIYFSYDVKMKEKGDIPEGYSVSREKKERFSLILESASTNQTSMYLCASSTPLASDYNEQFFGPGTRLTVL.

V usage is TRBV15 and J usage is TRBJ1-2, with D unclear. V was shortened by 1 base and J by 8 bases, with 14 bases between the two germline ends. CDR1 is LNHNV, CDR2 YYDKDF, per germline (reference sequence). The CDR3 contains 14 residues. CDR3 sequence reads: CATSRVASLRGYTF. The CDR3 DNA reads TGTGCCACCAGCAGAGTAGCCAGCTTGAGAGGCTACACCTTC.

The chain employs TRBV5-6 and TRBJ1-1; tentatively, D is TRBD1 (6 bases). Germline V gene sequence: CDR1 SGHDT, CDR2 YYEEEE. The CDR3 sequence is 15 residues long. Trimming shortened V by 5 bases and J by 2 bases, and 16 bases separated the two germline ends. The CDR3 region is CASRHRRGANTEAFF. DNA of the CDR3: TGTGCCAGCAGGCACCGGCGGGGGGCAAACACTGAAGCTTTCTTT.

V gene TRBV30 combines with J gene TRBJ1-3; D call uncertain. The ends were cut back, 2 bases at V and 2 bases at J, with 4 bases in the middle. Per germline, CDR1 GTSNPN and CDR2 SVGIG (reference sequence). This CDR3 contains 12 residues. The CDR3 DNA is TGTGCCTGGAGTACTGCTGGAAACACCATATATTTT. It encodes CAWSTAGNTIYF.

This rearrangement joins TRBV5-1 to TRBJ2-1, with TRBD2 identical over 10 bases. V shed 4 bases, J shed 7 bases, and the junction held 11 bases outside the gene matches. Looked up from germline, CDR1 is SGHRS and CDR2 is YFSETQ. The CDR3 length is 16 residues. CDR3 coding DNA: TGCGCCAGCAGCCCAACTCTAGCGGGAGACGGTAATGAGCAGTTCTTC. Residues: CASSPTLAGDGNEQFF.

V usage is TRBV27 and J usage is TRBJ2-7; 9 nucleotides agree with TRBD1. After removal of 9 bases from V and 3 bases from J, the junction contained 9 bases not matched to a gene. Germline V gives CDR1 MNHEY, CDR2 SMNVEV (reference sequence). The CDR3 is made up of 14 amino acids. The DNA for the CDR3 is TGTGCCAGTGCCCCGGGACAGGGATTCTACGAGCAGTACTTC. It translates to CASAPGQGFYEQYF.

V is TRBV10-1 and J is TRBJ1-1; D gene uncertain. Trimming left V 2 bases short and J 0 bases short, with 7 bases between. Germline V CDR1 and CDR2: WNHNN, SYGVQD (reference sequence). The CDR3 loop spans 14 amino acids. The CDR3 protein is CASSEDNMNTEAFF. DNA of the CDR3: TGCGCCAGCAGTGAGGACAACATGAACACTGAAGCTTTCTTT.

This chain links TRBV19 with TRBJ2-3, with D possibly being TRBD2 (7 bases). CDR3 length equals 16 residues. V was trimmed by 4 bases and J by 2 bases, leaving 16 bases between them. CDR1 LNHDA and CDR2 SQIVND come from the germline V gene (reference sequence). The CDR3, as DNA: TGTGCCAGTAGTACGATATTGGCGGGGGCCACAGATACGCAGTATTTT. It is translated as CASSTILAGATDTQYF. The variable domain in full, completed from reference TRBV19 and TRBJ2-3, reads DGGITQSPKYLFRKEGQNVTLSCEQNLNHDAMYWYRQDPGQGLRLIYYSQIVNDFQKGDIAEGYSVSREKKESFPLTVTSAQKNPTAFYLCASSTILAGATDTQYFGPGTRLTVL.

Notes on this clone: Relative to the germline gene, one junction end is altered; a read error may explain this. V and J are TRBV2 and TRBJ2-7, with 11 bases that match TRBD1. Germline-derived CDR1 and CDR2 are SNHLY and FYNNEI. The CDR3 contains 16 residues. CDR3 sequence: CASKGPSDRGLYAQYF. The CDR3 coding sequence is TGTGCCAGCAAAGGCCCCTCGGACAGGGGGCTATACGCGCAGTACTTC.